Each of the 15 T cell receptor beta chains below was sequenced from the same sample in a study of CD8 T cells in Susac syndrome. RNA was extracted with the RNeasy kit, and a quantity of 0.5 to 1 ug was reverse transcribed using random hexamers. TCRdb recomputed calls from the immunoSEQ multiplex PCR reads with MiXCR, one row per CDR3 protein. The table includes roughly 220,000 distinct CDR3 sequences, 94% detected once. The sequencing input was CD4+ T cells from PBMCs. The receptors shown here come from a human donor with Susac syndrome.

This clonotype appeared once. The chain links TRBV6-2 or TRBV6-3 to TRBJ1-5; TRBD1 matches 7 bases. V trimming: 2 bases; J trimming: 4 bases; junction bases outside the gene matches: 2. This CDR3 has 14 residues. Germline-derived CDR1 and CDR2 are MNHEY and SVGEGT. CDR3 sequence: CASSYGTENQPQHF. The CDR3 DNA follows: TGTGCCAGCAGTTACGGGACAGAAAATCAGCCCCAGCATTTT.

This chain links TRBV6-1 with TRBJ1-5, with D perhaps TRBD1 (6 bases). This CDR3 region has 15 residues. Germline V CDR1 and CDR2: MNHNS, SASEGT. Between the trimmed V and J ends, which lost 2 bases and 3 bases, there was a span of 11 bases. This CDR3 reads CASSEKGGNNQPQHF. The CDR3 DNA reads TGTGCCAGCAGTGAAAAAGGGGGGAACAATCAGCCCCAGCATTTT.

The gene calls are TRBV5-1 and TRBJ2-7, with 8 bases aligning to TRBD1. The germline V gene has CDR1 SGHRS and CDR2 YFSETQ. V lost 4 bases, J lost 3 bases, and 9 bases stayed unmatched. CDR3 length equals 15 residues. The CDR3 DNA is TGCGCCAGCAGCCTGGGGGGACAGGTGAACTACGAGCAGTACTTC. This sequence encodes CASSLGGQVNYEQYF. The full variable domain, rest sourced from reference TRBV5-1 and TRBJ2-7, is KAGVTQTPRYLIKTRGQQVTLSCSPISGHRSVSWYQQTPGQGLQFLFEYFSETQRNKGNFPGRFSGRQFSNSRSEMNVSTLELGDSALYLCASSLGGQVNYEQYFGPGTRLTVT.

The chain combines TRBV28 with TRBJ2-2; perhaps D is TRBD1 or TRBD2 (5 bases each). Germline V lookup: CDR1 MDHEN, CDR2 SYDVKM. Trimming took 3 bases from V and 3 from J, leaving 14 bases between them. CDR3 length: 16 amino acids. CDR3 sequence (DNA): TGTGCCAGCAGTTTGCCGGGGCCCACCTACACCGGGGAGCTGTTTTTT. This gives the protein CASSLPGPTYTGELFF.

V usage is TRBV6-1 and J usage is TRBJ1-6; 10 nucleotides align to TRBD1. The trim removed 6 bases at V and 6 bases at J, leaving 8 bases unmatched. CDR1 and CDR2 (germline): MNHNS, SASEGT. The CDR3 runs 16 residues. CDR3 DNA sequence: TGTGCCAGCAGGTCCGGACAGGGGGTTGGTAATTCACCCCTCCACTTT. As protein: CASRSGQGVGNSPLHF.

The chain couples TRBV10-3 to TRBJ1-2, with 7 bases lining up with TRBD1. There are 13 residues in the CDR3. V dropped 7 bases and J dropped 8; count of bases not matched to a gene: 10. Germline CDR1 is ENHRY and CDR2 is SYGVKD. The CDR3 DNA reads TGTGCCATCACGGGGGGACAGACAGGAGGCTACACCTTC. Protein: CAITGGQTGGYTF.

V and J are TRBV5-1 and TRBJ1-1, with 8 bases matching TRBD1. The V gene's germline CDR1 is SGHRS and CDR2 YFSETQ. The V and J ends lost 4 bases and 0 bases, in that order; junction bases with no gene match: 8. The CDR3 extends over 16 amino acids. The DNA for the CDR3 is TGCGCCAGCAGCCTGGACAGGGTACTCATGAACACTGAAGCTTTCTTT. Encoded protein: CASSLDRVLMNTEAFF.

The chain carries TRBV20-1 and TRBJ1-1; no clear D. CDR1 DFQATT and CDR2 SNEGSKA come from the germline V gene (reference sequence). The CDR3 extends over 13 amino acids. V dropped 6 bases and J dropped 1 base, with 12 bases sitting between them. CDR3 nucleotides: TGCAGTGCCCTGATTAATAGGAACACTGAAGCTTTCTTT. It codes for CSALINRNTEAFF.

About this clonotype itself: At one boundary the junction diverges from the germline segment, which might be a read error. CDR3: CASNQRGTTGELFF. CDR3 sequence (DNA): TGTGCCAGCAACCAACGTGGTACTACCGGGGAGCTGTTTTTT. This sequence joins TRBV3-1 and TRBJ2-2; D is ambiguous. The CDR3 is made up of 14 amino acids. Looked up from germline, CDR1 is LGHDT and CDR2 is YNNKEL (reference sequence).

This clonotype has a single count. The CDR3 region has the DNA TGTGCCAGCTCACCACCTTCAGGGTGGGACACCGGGGAGCTGTTTTTT. Protein sequence: CASSPPSGWDTGELFF. J is TRBJ2-2 and V is TRBV18; weak D call: TRBD1 (5 bases). The germline V gene has CDR1 KGHSH and CDR2 LQKENI. V was shortened by 0 bases and J by 3 bases, with 11 bases between the two germline ends. CDR3 length equals 16 residues.

The chain is built from TRBV6-6 and TRBJ2-2; 12 bases match TRBD1. Trimming took 4 bases from V and 7 from J; bases not matched to a gene: 7. Per germline, CDR1 MNHNY and CDR2 SVGAGI (reference sequence). This CDR3 is 16 amino acids long. The CDR3 here is CASSSGTGGVGGELFF. Written as DNA, the CDR3 is TGTGCCAGCAGTTCCGGGACAGGGGGCGTCGGCGGGGAGCTGTTTTTT.

This clonotype appeared a single time. The V gene is TRBV7-2, the J gene TRBJ1-3, with a tentative D call TRBD1 (5 bases). Germline CDR1 is SGHTA and CDR2 is FQGNSA. V lost 5 bases and J lost 4, with 21 bases in between. The CDR3 loop spans 17 amino acids. The CDR3 here is CASSPSSGHGGGNTIYF. DNA of the CDR3: TGTGCCAGCAGCCCGTCGTCCGGGCACGGGGGAGGAAACACCATATATTTT.

V gene TRBV14 combines with J gene TRBJ1-3, with D uncertain. The CDR3 is 12 amino acids. Germline V CDR1 and CDR2: SGHDN, FVKESK. V shed 0 bases and J shed 5 bases, with 2 bases lying between them. The chain's CDR3 is CASSQDRNTIYF. The CDR3, as DNA: TGTGCCAGCAGCCAAGATAGAAACACCATATATTTT.

The V call is TRBV5-6, the J call TRBJ2-1, with 9 bases matching TRBD1. This CDR3 has 15 amino acids. Germline values: CDR1 SGHDT, CDR2 YYEEEE. The ends lost 0 bases at V and 10 bases at J; junction bases unmatched: 8. The CDR3 protein is CASSLDLQGAGEQFF. The CDR3 bases are TGTGCCAGCAGCTTGGACCTACAGGGGGCGGGAGAGCAGTTCTTC.

The CDR3 region is CSATGDLNQPQHF. The DNA of the CDR3 is TGCAGTGCTACAGGGGACCTCAATCAGCCCCAGCATTTT. This sequence joins TRBV20-1 and TRBJ1-5; tentatively, D is TRBD1 (6 bases). This CDR3 comprises 13 residues. CDR1 and CDR2 from the germline V gene are DFQATT and SNEGSKA (reference sequence). V lost 4 bases and J lost 3, with 10 bases in between.